Described below is a single T cell receptor beta chain sequence and its context. This record belongs to a study of blood T cell repertoires in COVID-19. TCRdb keeps only in-frame clones here, not all; method: immunoSEQ multiplex PCR. The profile shows around 300,000 clones, about 89% of them singletons. CDR1 and CDR2 from the germline V gene are GTSNPN and SVGIG (reference sequence). The V segment lost 5 bases and the J segment 3 bases; nucleotides outside the gene matches: 6. The CDR3 is 13 residues long. The rearrangement uses TRBV30 and TRBJ2-7; the match to TRBD1 covers 8 bases. This TCR was recovered from a woman aged 18 to 35 who had recovered from COVID-19. Sequenced input: PBMCs or T cells enriched from blood (not recorded which). CDR3 coding DNA: TGTGCCTGGGACCGACAGGGGTTCTACGAGCAGTACTTC. Its protein is CAWDRQGFYEQYF.